This T cell receptor (beta chain) was recorded in a study of T cells in Graves' hyperthyroidism and ophthalmopathy. Study outcomes and limitations: Ophthalmopathy prediction by the model preceded onset by a median approximately 6.9 months.

The study included ophthalmopathy patients with Clinical Activity Score at least 3, NOSPECS grade at least 4 and duration under 3 months. Points on this clonotype: Its matching antigen is unknown.

Amplification of TCR beta CDR3 regions was performed using RNA transcripts as template. When the TCR CDR3 underwent first-round RT-PCR, the HTBI primer set was used. TCRdb fed the multiplex PCR reads into MiXCR, producing one record per CDR3 protein. The table includes about 400,000 distinct CDR3 sequences, about 15% detected once. The CDR3 sequence is 12 residues long. Germline V gives CDR1 SNHLY, CDR2 FYNNEI. V lost 11 bases to trimming and J lost 5 bases, with 15 bases between them. The sequencing input was blood. The V and J genes are TRBV2 and TRBJ1-2; D might be TRBD1 (5 bases). The receptor comes from a man between 18 and 35 years old with Graves' ophthalmopathy. The CDR3 DNA sequence: TGTGCCGGATCGACAGAGGGGTATGGCTACACCTTC. This sequence encodes CAGSTEGYGYTF.